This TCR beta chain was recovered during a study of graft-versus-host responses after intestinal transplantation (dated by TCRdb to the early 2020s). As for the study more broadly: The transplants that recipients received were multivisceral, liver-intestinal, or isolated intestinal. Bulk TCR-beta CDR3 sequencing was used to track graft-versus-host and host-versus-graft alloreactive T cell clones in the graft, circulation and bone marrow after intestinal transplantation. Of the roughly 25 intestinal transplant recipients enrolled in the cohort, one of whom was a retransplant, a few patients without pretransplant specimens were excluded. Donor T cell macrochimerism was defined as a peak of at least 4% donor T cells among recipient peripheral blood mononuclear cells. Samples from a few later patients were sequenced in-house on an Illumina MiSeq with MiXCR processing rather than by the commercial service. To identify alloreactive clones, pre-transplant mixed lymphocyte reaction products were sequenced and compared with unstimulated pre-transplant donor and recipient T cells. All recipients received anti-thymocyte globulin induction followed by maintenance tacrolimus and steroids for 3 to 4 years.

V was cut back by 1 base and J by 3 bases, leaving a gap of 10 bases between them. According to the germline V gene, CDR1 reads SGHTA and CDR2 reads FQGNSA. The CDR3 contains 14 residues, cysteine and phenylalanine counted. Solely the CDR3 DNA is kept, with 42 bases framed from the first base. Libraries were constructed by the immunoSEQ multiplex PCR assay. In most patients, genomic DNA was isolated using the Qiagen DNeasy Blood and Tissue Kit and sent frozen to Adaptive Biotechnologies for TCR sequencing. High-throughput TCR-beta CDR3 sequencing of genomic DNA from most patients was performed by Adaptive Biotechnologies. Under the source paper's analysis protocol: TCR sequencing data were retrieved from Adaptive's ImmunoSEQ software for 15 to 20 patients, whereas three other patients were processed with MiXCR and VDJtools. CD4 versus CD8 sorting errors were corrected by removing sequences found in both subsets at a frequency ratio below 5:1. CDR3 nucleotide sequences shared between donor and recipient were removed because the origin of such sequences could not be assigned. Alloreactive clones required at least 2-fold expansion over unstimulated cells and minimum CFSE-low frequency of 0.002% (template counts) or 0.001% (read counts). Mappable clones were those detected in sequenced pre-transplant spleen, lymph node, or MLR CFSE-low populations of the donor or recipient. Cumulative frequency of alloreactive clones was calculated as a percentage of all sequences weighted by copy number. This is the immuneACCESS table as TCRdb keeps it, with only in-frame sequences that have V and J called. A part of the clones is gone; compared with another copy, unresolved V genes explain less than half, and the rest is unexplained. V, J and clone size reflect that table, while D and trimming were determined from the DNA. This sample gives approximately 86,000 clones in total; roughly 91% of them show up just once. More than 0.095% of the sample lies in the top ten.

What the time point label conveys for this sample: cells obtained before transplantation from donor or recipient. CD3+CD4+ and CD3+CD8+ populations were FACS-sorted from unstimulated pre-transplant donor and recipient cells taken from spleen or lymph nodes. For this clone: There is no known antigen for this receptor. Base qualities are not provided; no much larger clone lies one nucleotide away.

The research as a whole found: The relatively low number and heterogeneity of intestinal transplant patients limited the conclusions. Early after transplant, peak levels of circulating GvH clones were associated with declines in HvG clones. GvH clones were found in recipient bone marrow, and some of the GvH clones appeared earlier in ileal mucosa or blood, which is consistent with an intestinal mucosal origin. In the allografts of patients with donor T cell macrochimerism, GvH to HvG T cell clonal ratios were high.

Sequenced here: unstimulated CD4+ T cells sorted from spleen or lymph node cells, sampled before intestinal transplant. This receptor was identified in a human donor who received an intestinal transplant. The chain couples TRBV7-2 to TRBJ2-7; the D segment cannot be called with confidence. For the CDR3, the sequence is CASSLVLSGYEQYF. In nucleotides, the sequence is TGTGCCAGCAGCTTAGTCCTATCGGGCTACGAGCAGTACTTC. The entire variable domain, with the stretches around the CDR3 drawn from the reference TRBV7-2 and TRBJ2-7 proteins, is GAGVSQSPSNKVTEKGKDVELRCDPISGHTALYWYRQSLGQGLEFLIYFQGNSAPDKSGLPSDRFSAERTGGSVSTLTIQRTQQEDSAVYLCASSLVLSGYEQYFGPGTRLTVT.